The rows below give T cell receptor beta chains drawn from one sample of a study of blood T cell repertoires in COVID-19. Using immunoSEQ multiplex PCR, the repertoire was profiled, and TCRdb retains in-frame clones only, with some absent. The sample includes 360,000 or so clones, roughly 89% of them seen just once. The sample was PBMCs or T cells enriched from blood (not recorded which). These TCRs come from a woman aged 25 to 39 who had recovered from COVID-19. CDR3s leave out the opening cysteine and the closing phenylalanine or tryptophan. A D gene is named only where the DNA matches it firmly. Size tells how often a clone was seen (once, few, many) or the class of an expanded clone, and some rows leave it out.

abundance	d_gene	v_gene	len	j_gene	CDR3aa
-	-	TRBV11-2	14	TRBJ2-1	ASSSYSLDSNQEQF
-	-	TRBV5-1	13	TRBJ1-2	ASSGFARGNYGYT
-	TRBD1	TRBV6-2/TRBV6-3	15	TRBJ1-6	ASSDRDRSVYNSPLH
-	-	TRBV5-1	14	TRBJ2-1	ASSTGQKNGYNEQF
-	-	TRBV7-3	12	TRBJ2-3	ASSPHPNSDTQY
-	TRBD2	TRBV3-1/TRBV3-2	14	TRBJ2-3	ASSQAGTSETDTQY
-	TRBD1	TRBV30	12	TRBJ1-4	AWGPGQRNEKLF
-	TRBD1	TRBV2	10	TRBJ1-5	ASNKDRGAQH
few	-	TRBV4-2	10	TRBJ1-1	ASSPGISEAF
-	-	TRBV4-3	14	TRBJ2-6	ASSQVTGAGANVLT
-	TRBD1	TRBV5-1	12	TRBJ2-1	ASSFQTGGYEQF
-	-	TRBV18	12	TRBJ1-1	ASSPRGWDTEAF
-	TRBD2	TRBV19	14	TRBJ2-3	ASSTPLAAYTDTQY
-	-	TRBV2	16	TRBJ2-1	ASSVPGRKISSYNEQF
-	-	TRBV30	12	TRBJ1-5	AWSVSVSNQPQH
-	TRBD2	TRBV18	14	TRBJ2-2	ASSIKTSSNTGELF
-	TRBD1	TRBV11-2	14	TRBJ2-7	ASSSLRGTGGYEQY
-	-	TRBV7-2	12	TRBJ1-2	ASSPDPRGYGYT
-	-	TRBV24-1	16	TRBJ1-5	ATSARPRGQNSNQPQH
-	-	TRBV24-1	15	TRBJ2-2	ATSNRQHGENTGELF
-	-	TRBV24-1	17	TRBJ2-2	ATSDSGRGRTANTGELF
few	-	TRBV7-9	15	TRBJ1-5	ASSAGLTTGRGQPQH
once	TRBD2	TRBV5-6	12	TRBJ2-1	ASTRSGRYNEQF
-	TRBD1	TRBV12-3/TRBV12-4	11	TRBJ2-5	ASSYPGQETQY
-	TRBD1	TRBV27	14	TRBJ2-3	ASRRGWGQGVDTQY
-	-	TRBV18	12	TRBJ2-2	ASSSTTGFGELF
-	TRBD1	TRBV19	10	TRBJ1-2	ASKTGQDGYT
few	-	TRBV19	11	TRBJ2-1	ASSIPLGGEQF
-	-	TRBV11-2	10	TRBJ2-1	AVRGVYNEQF
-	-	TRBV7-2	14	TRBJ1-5	ASSFLLTGFNQPQH
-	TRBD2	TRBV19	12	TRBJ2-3	ASARLAVTDTQY
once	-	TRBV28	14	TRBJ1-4	ASSLWPTGITTKLF
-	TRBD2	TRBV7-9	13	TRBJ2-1	ASSLGTSVGDEQF
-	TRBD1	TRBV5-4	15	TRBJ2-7	ASSYYSGTGLSGGQY
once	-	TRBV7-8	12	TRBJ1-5	ASSLQGWRQPQH
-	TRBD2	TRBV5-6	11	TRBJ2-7	ASSLVAGEEQY
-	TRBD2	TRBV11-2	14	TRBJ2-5	ASSSRRTSGVETQY
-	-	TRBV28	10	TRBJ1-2	ASRRTPYGYT
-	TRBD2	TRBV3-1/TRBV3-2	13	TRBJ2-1	ASSRGTSGLNEQF
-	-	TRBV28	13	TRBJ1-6	ASSLSGGGNSPLH
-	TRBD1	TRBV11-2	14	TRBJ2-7	ASSPWAGTGAYEQY
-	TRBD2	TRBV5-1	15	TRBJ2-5	ASSFKAGGPVQETQY
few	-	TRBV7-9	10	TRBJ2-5	ASSLAGGTQY